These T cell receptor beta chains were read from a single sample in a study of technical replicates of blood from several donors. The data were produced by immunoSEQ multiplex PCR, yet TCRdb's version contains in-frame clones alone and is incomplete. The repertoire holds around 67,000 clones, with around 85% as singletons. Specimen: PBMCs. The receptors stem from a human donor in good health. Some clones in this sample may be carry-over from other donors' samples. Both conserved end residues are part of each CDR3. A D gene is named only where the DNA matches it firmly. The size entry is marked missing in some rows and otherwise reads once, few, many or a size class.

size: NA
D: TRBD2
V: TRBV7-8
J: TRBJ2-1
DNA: TGTGCCAGCAGCTTAGGTTGGGGACTAGCGGTTAGCTCCTACAATGAGCAGTTCTTC
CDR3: CASSLGWGLAVSSYNEQFF

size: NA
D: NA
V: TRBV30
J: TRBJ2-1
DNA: TGTGCCTGGAGGGGCTTGACCTACAATGAGCAGTTCTTC
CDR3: CAWRGLTYNEQFF

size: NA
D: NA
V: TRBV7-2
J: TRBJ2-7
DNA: TGTGCCAGCAGCCCGGAGGGGGGGCGATCCTACGAGCAGTACTTC
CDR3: CASSPEGGRSYEQYF

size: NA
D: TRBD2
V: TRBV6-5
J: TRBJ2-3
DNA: TGTGCCAGCAAACGAAGCGGGGACTACAGATATACGCAGTATTTT
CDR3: CASKRSGDYRYTQYF

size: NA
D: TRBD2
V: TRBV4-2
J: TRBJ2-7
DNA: TGTGCCAGCAGCCCCCCGGGACTAGCGGACGAGCAGTACTTC
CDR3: CASSPPGLADEQYF

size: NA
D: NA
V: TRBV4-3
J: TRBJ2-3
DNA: TGCGCCAGCAGCCAAGATAGGTTGACGGGAGTAAGCACAGATACGCAGTATTTT
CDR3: CASSQDRLTGVSTDTQYF

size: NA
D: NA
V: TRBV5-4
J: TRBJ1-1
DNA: TGTGCCAGCAGCAACGCCGGGACACTCATGAACACTGAAGCTTTCTTT
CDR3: CASSNAGTLMNTEAFF

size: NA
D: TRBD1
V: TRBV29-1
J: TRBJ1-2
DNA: TGCAGCGCCAGGACAGGGGGCAGCTATGGCTACACCTTC
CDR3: CSARTGGSYGYTF

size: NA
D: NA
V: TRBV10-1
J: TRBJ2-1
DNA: TGCGCCAGCAGGCTAACGGGACTTCCCATTGAGCAGTTCTTC
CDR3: CASRLTGLPIEQFF

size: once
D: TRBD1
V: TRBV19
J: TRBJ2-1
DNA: TGTGCCAGTAGTAAAGGACAGGGGCGCTACAATGAGCAGTTCTTC
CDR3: CASSKGQGRYNEQFF